This passage covers 16 T cell receptor beta chains from one sample sequenced in a study of T cells after posttransplantation cyclophosphamide. The data were produced by immunoSEQ multiplex PCR, yet TCRdb's version contains in-frame clones alone and is incomplete. Of around 43,000 clones in the sample, roughly 93% were seen once. Specimen: PBMCs. The receptor set was obtained from a woman between 50 and 59 years old in good health and a related stem cell transplant donor.

The chain is built from TRBV16 and TRBJ1-6; TRBD1 agrees at 10 bases. From germline, CDR1 is KGHSY and CDR2 FQNENV. V shed 3 bases, J shed 10 bases, and the junction held 6 bases outside the gene matches. The CDR3 contains 15 residues. CDR3 coding DNA: TGTGCCAGCAGCCATGCCGGGACAGGGGAATCACCCCTCCACTTT. The encoded protein is CASSHAGTGESPLHF.

The V and J genes are TRBV29-1 and TRBJ1-1, with D maybe TRBD1 (5 bases). The CDR3 covers 13 residues. Germline V gene sequence: CDR1 SQVTM, CDR2 ANQGSEA. V gave up 0 bases and J gave up 3 bases, with 8 bases separating them. The CDR3 sequence: CSVEEGGDTEAFF. Here the CDR3 DNA reads TGCAGCGTTGAAGAGGGAGGGGACACTGAAGCTTTCTTT.

V gene TRBV6-1 combines with J gene TRBJ2-7; a possible D gene is TRBD2 (6 bases). Trimming pared 8 bases from V and 12 bases from J, leaving 23 bases between. Germline V gene sequence: CDR1 MNHNS, CDR2 SASEGT. This CDR3 contains 13 residues. CDR3 loop: CASLDGLSTSTYF. For the CDR3, the DNA is TGTGCCAGCCTAGACGGACTATCTACGAGCACGTACTTC.

The chain links TRBV5-1 to TRBJ1-2; D gene uncertain. The V gene lost 0 bases and the J gene lost 7 bases, with 19 bases spanning the gap. This CDR3 is 16 amino acids long. Germline V gene lookup returns CDR1 SGHRS and CDR2 YFSETQ. Written as DNA, the CDR3 is TGCGCCAGCAGCTTGGCCCTAGGTGGATCGGTTGGTGGCTACACCTTC. Amino acid sequence: CASSLALGGSVGGYTF.

The rearrangement uses TRBV27 and TRBJ1-1; perhaps TRBD1 as D (6 bases). Germline CDR1 reads MNHEY; CDR2 reads SMNVEV (reference sequence). With 8 bases removed from V and 0 bases from J, the gap between germline ends came to 16 bases. CDR3 length equals 15 residues. CDR3 sequence reads: CASRSPGAMNTEAFF. The CDR3 DNA is TGTGCCAGCCGATCCCCAGGGGCGATGAACACTGAAGCTTTCTTT.

The gene calls are TRBV30 and TRBJ2-2; TRBD1 matches 10 bases. V gave up 3 bases and J gave up 5 bases; unmatched junction bases: 9. CDR3 length: 16 amino acids. Germline V gene data show CDR1 as GTSNPN and CDR2 as SVGIG (reference sequence). The CDR3 spells CAWSRWTGGGTGELFF. CDR3 DNA sequence: TGTGCCTGGAGCAGGTGGACAGGGGGTGGGACCGGGGAGCTGTTTTTT.

This clone appeared once. This rearrangement joins TRBV5-1 to TRBJ2-3; D is uncertain. This CDR3 region has 15 residues. The V and J ends lost 2 bases and 2 bases respectively, with 12 bases between them. Germline-derived CDR1 and CDR2 are SGHRS and YFSETQ. DNA for the CDR3: TGCGCCAGCAGCTTCACCGGGTCCCACACAGATACGCAGTATTTT. It is translated as CASSFTGSHTDTQYF.

This clone has only a few counts. The chain employs TRBV6-4 and TRBJ2-2; TRBD1 agrees at 8 bases. The CDR3 runs to 16 residues. Germline V gives CDR1 MRHNA, CDR2 SNTAGT. Trimming removed 5 bases from V and 1 base from J; junction bases left unmatched: 6. This CDR3 is CASSFSGTGNTGELFF. The CDR3 DNA reads as TGTGCCAGCAGTTTTTCCGGGACAGGGAACACCGGGGAGCTGTTTTTT.

This clone was detected only once. The chain recombines TRBV6-4 with TRBJ1-2; TRBD1 agrees at 8 bases. V was pared by 8 bases and J by 4 bases, with 15 bases of the junction left unmatched. The CDR3 length is 16 residues. Germline lookup yields CDR1 MRHNA and CDR2 SNTAGT. The CDR3 coding sequence is TGTGCCAGCGAAAGGAGGACAGGGTTAAGGTGCTATGGCTACACCTTC. This sequence encodes CASERRTGLRCYGYTF.

The J gene is TRBJ2-5, the V gene TRBV5-1; 11 nucleotides agree with TRBD2. The CDR3 is 15 residues long. After removal of 4 bases from V and 2 bases from J, the junction contained 4 bases not matched to a gene. CDR1 is SGHRS and CDR2 is YFSETQ in the germline V gene. The CDR3 DNA reads TGCGCCAGCAGCCCCCTAGCGGGGGGACAAGAGACCCAGTACTTC. Its protein product is CASSPLAGGQETQYF.

This rearrangement joins TRBV4-1 to TRBJ1-4; 9 bases are a match to TRBD1. Germline V gene sequence: CDR1 MGHRA, CDR2 YSYEKL. The junction had 18 bases not matched to a gene; V was cut back by 4 bases and J by 3 bases. The CDR3 has 20 amino acids. CDR3 loop: CASSPPRGQGKLGANEKLFF. CDR3 DNA: TGCGCCAGCAGCCCCCCCCGGGGACAGGGAAAGTTGGGGGCTAATGAAAAACTGTTTTTT.

The chain uses TRBV27 and TRBJ2-2; 8 bases match TRBD1. The CDR3 contains 16 residues. Germline CDR1 MNHEY, CDR2 SMNVEV (reference sequence). Trimming at V came to 5 bases and at J to 1 base, leaving 6 bases not matched to a gene. In DNA, the CDR3 is TGTGCCAGCAGTCCAAGGACAGGGAAGAACACCGGGGAGCTGTTTTTT. This encodes CASSPRTGKNTGELFF.

J is TRBJ1-5 and V is TRBV19; D might be TRBD1 (5 bases). Germline V gene data show CDR1 as LNHDA and CDR2 as SQIVND (reference sequence). V was shortened by 7 bases and J by 0 bases, with 16 bases between the two germline ends. This CDR3 is built from 16 residues. The CDR3 DNA reads TGTGCCAGTAACCTATCGGGGGATTATAGCAATCAGCCCCAGCATTTT. This gives the protein CASNLSGDYSNQPQHF.

V and J are TRBV5-6 and TRBJ2-3; 14 bases match TRBD2. The germline CDR1 and CDR2 sequences are SGHDT and YYEEEE. The ends lost 5 bases at V and 5 bases at J; junction bases unmatched: 10. This CDR3 has 17 amino acids. CDR3: CASRVNSGTSGRDTQYF. The CDR3, as DNA: TGTGCCAGCAGGGTGAACTCCGGGACTAGCGGGAGAGATACGCAGTATTTT.

Details on this clone: The junction does not match germline at one end; this may be a read error. CDR3 loop: CASSVSRDYEF. The DNA for the CDR3 is TGTGCCAGCAGTGTTAGTCGGGACTACGAATTC. The rearrangement uses TRBV25-1 and TRBJ2-7; 7 nucleotides align to TRBD2. Germline-derived CDR1 and CDR2 are MGHDK and SYGVNS. This CDR3 region has 11 residues.

The rearrangement links TRBV15 to TRBJ1-4; 7 nucleotides align to TRBD1. The junction had 7 bases not matched to a gene; V was cut back by 3 bases and J by 0 bases. From germline, CDR1 is LNHNV and CDR2 YYDKDF (reference sequence). The length of the CDR3 is 17 residues. CDR3: CATSRTGRFATNEKLFF. Here the CDR3 DNA reads TGTGCCACCAGCAGGACAGGGAGATTCGCAACTAATGAAAAACTGTTTTTT.